The entry below describes one T cell receptor beta chain. The record originates from a study of blood T cell repertoires in COVID-19. The CDR3 is 15 residues long. The ends were cut back, 2 bases at V and 8 bases at J, with 15 bases in the middle. From germline, CDR1 is MDHEN and CDR2 SYDVKM. The table came from immunoSEQ multiplex PCR; TCRdb's copy has only in-frame clones and leaves some out. In the table there are about 320,000 clones, roughly 83% of which are singletons. The sequenced sample consisted of peripheral blood. This sequence joins TRBV28 and TRBJ1-4; a weak D match, TRBD1 (6 bases). This receptor was taken from a woman aged 45-65 years with acute or convalescent COVID-19. CDR3 amino acids: CASSLRSGEPEKLFF. The CDR3 DNA reads as TGTGCCAGCAGTTTAAGGTCAGGGGAGCCCGAAAAACTGTTTTTT.